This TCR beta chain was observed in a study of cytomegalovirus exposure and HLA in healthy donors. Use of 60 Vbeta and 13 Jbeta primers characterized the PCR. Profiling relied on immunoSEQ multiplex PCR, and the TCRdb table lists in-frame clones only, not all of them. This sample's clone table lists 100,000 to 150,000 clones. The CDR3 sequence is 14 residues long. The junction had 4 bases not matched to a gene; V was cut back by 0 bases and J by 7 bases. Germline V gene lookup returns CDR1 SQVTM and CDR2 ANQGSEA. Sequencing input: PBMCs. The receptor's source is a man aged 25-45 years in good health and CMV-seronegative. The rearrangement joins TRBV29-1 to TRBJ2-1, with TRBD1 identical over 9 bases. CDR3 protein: CSVEDRDRENEQFF. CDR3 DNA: TGCAGCGTTGAAGATCGGGACAGGGAAAATGAGCAGTTCTTC.